This is a list of T cell receptor beta chains from one sample in a study of T cell repertoires in cytomegalovirus infection. Their specific antigens are unknown. TCRdb ran MiXCR on the reads and lists one entry per CDR3 protein. The data hold approximately 500,000 distinct CDR3 sequences, with roughly 34% observed a single time. This sample comprised cultured PBMCs, obtained from culture after CMV antigen stimulation. The source of these receptors is a human donor in good health (CMV status not recorded). Some clones in this sample may be carry-over from other donors' samples. The CDR3 runs from the conserved cysteine through the conserved F or W. Each record gives: V gene, CDR3 protein.

V gene: TRBV4-2; CDR3 protein: CASSQERDRHYGYTF
V gene: TRBV10-3; CDR3 protein: CAISEADTQYF
V gene: TRBV20-1; CDR3 protein: CSARGAGALVTTQYF
V gene: TRBV7-3; CDR3 protein: CASSLRGPEYRGTGELFF
V gene: TRBV7-6; CDR3 protein: CASSPAESGPPYNEQFF
V gene: TRBV29-1; CDR3 protein: CSVVAGYDQPQHF
V gene: TRBV10-3; CDR3 protein: CAISEALQETQYF
V gene: TRBV20-1; CDR3 protein: CSATRLAGGPRNEQFF
V gene: TRBV7-2; CDR3 protein: CASSLTSGPYSGANVLTF
V gene: TRBV19; CDR3 protein: CASPGRRGETQYF
V gene: TRBV7-8; CDR3 protein: CASSHMTSGRARDTQYF
V gene: TRBV28; CDR3 protein: CASRADSYNEQFF
V gene: TRBV4-1; CDR3 protein: CASSHVDRPPDGYTF
V gene: TRBV7-2; CDR3 protein: CASSVSNTGELFF
V gene: TRBV25-1; CDR3 protein: CASTQAGLYNEQFF
V gene: TRBV7-2; CDR3 protein: CASSLALGLASKNTGELFF
V gene: TRBV7-2; CDR3 protein: CASSQGLAGYNEQFF
V gene: TRBV7-4; CDR3 protein: CASSPQDGNTEAFF
V gene: TRBV5-1; CDR3 protein: CASSFQPRQGGTDTQYF
V gene: TRBV28; CDR3 protein: CASSYRGPVAKNIQYF
V gene: TRBV15; CDR3 protein: CATSSGDSYEQYF
V gene: TRBV12-3/TRBV12-4; CDR3 protein: CASKGQASGNTIYF
V gene: TRBV12-3/TRBV12-4; CDR3 protein: CASSGVGGAGTEAFF
V gene: TRBV7-2; CDR3 protein: CASSSDHRNTEAFF
V gene: TRBV4-1; CDR3 protein: CASSQERVAYNEQFF
V gene: TRBV11-2; CDR3 protein: CASSLVGTSGRDFVTDTQYF
V gene: TRBV25-1; CDR3 protein: CASSEFADTQYF
V gene: TRBV27; CDR3 protein: CASRWSGLGNEQFF
V gene: TRBV7-9; CDR3 protein: CASSFRASGRDNEQFF
V gene: TRBV7-2; CDR3 protein: CASSARTSRSTDTQYF
V gene: TRBV7-2; CDR3 protein: CASSLEAMSGDTQYF
V gene: TRBV20-1; CDR3 protein: CSARDLIGVLRDEQYF
V gene: TRBV7-2; CDR3 protein: CASSPTRDSSSEMQYF
V gene: TRBV7-9; CDR3 protein: CASSPRAGANTGELFF
V gene: TRBV14; CDR3 protein: CASSQLPGTSGSERGEETQYF
V gene: TRBV10-3; CDR3 protein: CAITRGAGDGNTIYF
V gene: TRBV4-2; CDR3 protein: CASSQEVPGFSLDEQFF
V gene: TRBV11-3; CDR3 protein: CASSLAEKETQYF
V gene: TRBV18; CDR3 protein: CASSQQENQPQHF
V gene: TRBV28; CDR3 protein: CASSKQGFGGYEQYF
V gene: TRBV7-2; CDR3 protein: CASSPRPLQREGYNEQFF
V gene: TRBV7-2; CDR3 protein: CASSLTGTGRGYNEQFF
V gene: TRBV7-2; CDR3 protein: CASRMTGGSAKQYEQYF
V gene: TRBV10-3; CDR3 protein: CAISESGLGSTDTQYF
V gene: TRBV6-2/TRBV6-3; CDR3 protein: CASSYAYQETQYF
V gene: TRBV27; CDR3 protein: CASSSRRDSYNEQFF
V gene: TRBV28; CDR3 protein: CASSSGGPNTEAFF
V gene: TRBV28; CDR3 protein: CASSSSSGRSSPDTQYF
V gene: TRBV28; CDR3 protein: CASSTEGQGVSPLHF